This T cell receptor (beta chain) was captured in a study of CD8 T cells in Susac syndrome. cDNA came from about 0.5 to 1 ug RNA primed by random hexamers. An immunoSEQ multiplex PCR generated amplified TCR beta CDR3 products spanning 54 Vbeta and 13 Jbeta. TCRdb re-analysed the immunoSEQ multiplex PCR reads in MiXCR, keeping a single row per CDR3 protein. The repertoire includes about 120,000 distinct CDR3 sequences, roughly 90% of them detected once, and around 0.12% sits in the top ten. From blood CD8+ and CD4+ T cells, the TCR beta chain was sequenced. The trim removed 9 bases at V and 8 bases at J, leaving 11 bases unmatched. CDR1 is SGHNT and CDR2 is YYREEE in the germline V gene (reference sequence). The CDR3 sequence is 14 residues long.

Input material: CD8+ T cells from PBMCs. This sequence originates from a human donor in good health. This chain connects TRBV5-4 to TRBJ2-1, with 10 bases that match TRBD2. CDR3 sequence: CATKSSGSGDEQFF. For the CDR3, the DNA is TGTGCCACTAAGTCTAGCGGGAGTGGGGATGAGCAGTTCTTC.